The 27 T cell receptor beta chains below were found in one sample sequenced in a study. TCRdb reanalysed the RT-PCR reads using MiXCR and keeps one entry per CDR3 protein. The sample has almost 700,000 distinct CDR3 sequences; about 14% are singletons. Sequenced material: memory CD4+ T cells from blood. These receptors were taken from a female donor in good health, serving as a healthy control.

DNA for the CDR3: TGTGCCACCAGCAGAGATAAACTCTTAGATACGCAGTATTTT. This sequence encodes CATSRDKLLDTQYF. The chain joins TRBV15 to TRBJ2-3, with D unresolved. V lost 0 bases and J 5 bases, leaving 9 bases between the germline ends. Germline CDR1 LNHNV, CDR2 YYDKDF (reference sequence). CDR3 length: 14 amino acids.

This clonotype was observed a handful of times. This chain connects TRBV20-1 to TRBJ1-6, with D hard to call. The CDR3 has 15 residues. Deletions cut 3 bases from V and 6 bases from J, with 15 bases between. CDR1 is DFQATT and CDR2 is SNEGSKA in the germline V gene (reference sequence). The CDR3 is CSASSGSSTNSPLHF. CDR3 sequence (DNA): TGCAGTGCTAGTTCCGGGAGTTCCACTAATTCACCCCTCCACTTT.

CDR3 sequence reads: CASSNRDRALGELFF. CDR3 coding DNA: TGTGCCAGCAGCAACCGGGACAGGGCATTGGGGGAGCTGTTTTTT. V and J are TRBV5-6 and TRBJ2-2; 9 bases map to TRBD1. Germline V gene lookup returns CDR1 SGHDT and CDR2 YYEEEE. J lost 8 bases, V lost 4 bases, and 9 bases had no gene match. There are 15 residues in the CDR3.

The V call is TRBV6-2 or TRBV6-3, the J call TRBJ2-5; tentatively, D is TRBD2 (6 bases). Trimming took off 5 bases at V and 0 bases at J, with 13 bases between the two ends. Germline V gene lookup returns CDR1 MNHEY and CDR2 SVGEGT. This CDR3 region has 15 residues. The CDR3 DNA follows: TGTGCCAGCAGTCGCCGCCGCGGGAACCAAGAGACCCAGTACTTC. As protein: CASSRRRGNQETQYF.

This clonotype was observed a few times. In DNA, the CDR3 is TGTGCCAGCAGCAGGGGACAGGGAGCTCAGCCCCAGCATTTT. Translation gives CASSRGQGAQPQHF. The V gene is TRBV6-1, the J gene TRBJ1-5, with TRBD1 matching 9 bases. The CDR3 is 14 residues long. Germline CDR1 reads MNHNS; CDR2 reads SASEGT. The J segment lost 6 bases and the V segment lost 6 bases, leaving 6 bases of the junction unmatched.

DNA for the CDR3: TGCAGTGCTAGCACAGCAACTAATGAAAAACTGTTTTTT. Translated: CSASTATNEKLFF. J is TRBJ1-4 and V is TRBV20-1; D gene unclear. Per the germline V gene, CDR1 is DFQATT and CDR2 is SNEGSKA (reference sequence). V was shortened by 3 bases and J by 0 bases, with 5 bases between the two germline ends. The CDR3 is 13 residues long.

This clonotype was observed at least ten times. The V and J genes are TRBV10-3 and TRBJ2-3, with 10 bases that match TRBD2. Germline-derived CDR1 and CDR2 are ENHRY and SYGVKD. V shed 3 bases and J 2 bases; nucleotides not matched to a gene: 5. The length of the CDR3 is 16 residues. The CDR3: CAISDGLAGATDTQYF. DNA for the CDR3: TGTGCCATCAGTGACGGGCTAGCGGGAGCCACAGATACGCAGTATTTT.

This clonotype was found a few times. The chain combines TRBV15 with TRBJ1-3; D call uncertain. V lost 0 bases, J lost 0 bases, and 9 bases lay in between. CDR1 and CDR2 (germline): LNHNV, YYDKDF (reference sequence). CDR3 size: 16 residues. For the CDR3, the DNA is TGTGCCACCAGCAGAGATTCGGGCCTCTCTGGAAACACCATATATTTT. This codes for CATSRDSGLSGNTIYF.

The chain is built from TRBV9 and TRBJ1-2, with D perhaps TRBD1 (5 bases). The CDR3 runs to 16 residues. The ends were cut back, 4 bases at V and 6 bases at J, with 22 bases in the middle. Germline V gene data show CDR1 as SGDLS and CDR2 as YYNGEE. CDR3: CASSLMGTDLTNGYTF. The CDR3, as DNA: TGTGCCAGCAGCCTAATGGGGACCGACCTGACAAATGGCTACACCTTC.

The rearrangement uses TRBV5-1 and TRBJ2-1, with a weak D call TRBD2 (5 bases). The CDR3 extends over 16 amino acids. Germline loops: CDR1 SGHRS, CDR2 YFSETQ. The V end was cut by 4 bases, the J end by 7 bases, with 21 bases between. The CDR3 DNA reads TGCGCCAGCAGCCCGCGGGCCTCCGCGGTGCGGAATGAGCAGTTCTTC. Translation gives CASSPRASAVRNEQFF.

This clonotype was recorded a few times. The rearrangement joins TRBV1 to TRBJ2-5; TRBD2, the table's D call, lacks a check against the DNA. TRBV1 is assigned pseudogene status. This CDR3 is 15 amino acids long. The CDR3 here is CTSSQDRSGQETQYF. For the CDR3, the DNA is TGCACCAGCAGCCAAGATAGGAGCGGACAAGAGACCCAGTACTTC.

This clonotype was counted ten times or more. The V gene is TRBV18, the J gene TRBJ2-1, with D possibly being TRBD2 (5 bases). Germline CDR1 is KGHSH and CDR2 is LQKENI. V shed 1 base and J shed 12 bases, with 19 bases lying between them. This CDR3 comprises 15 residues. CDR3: CASSPQDSMTYPQFF. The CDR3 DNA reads TGTGCCAGCTCACCACAGGACTCGATGACGTATCCGCAGTTCTTC.

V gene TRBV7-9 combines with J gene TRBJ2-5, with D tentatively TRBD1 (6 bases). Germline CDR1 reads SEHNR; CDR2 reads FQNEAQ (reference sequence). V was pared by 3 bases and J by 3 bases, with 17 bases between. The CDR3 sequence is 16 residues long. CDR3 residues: CASSFFEGVTKETQYF. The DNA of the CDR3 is TGTGCCAGCAGCTTCTTTGAGGGGGTGACGAAAGAGACCCAGTACTTC.

The CDR3 loop is CASSLPGNQPQHF. CDR3 in DNA: TGTGCCAGCAGCCTCCCTGGGAATCAGCCCCAGCATTTT. This chain joins TRBV7-2 and TRBJ1-5; no clear D gene. The CDR3 has 13 amino acids. Trimming pared 5 bases from V and 4 bases from J, leaving 9 bases between. The germline V gene has CDR1 SGHTA and CDR2 FQGNSA.

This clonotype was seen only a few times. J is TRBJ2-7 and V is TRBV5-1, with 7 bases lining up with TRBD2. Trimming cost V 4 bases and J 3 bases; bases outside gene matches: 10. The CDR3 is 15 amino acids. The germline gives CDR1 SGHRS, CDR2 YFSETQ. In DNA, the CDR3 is TGCGCCAGCAGCCCCGGGGGGACGGGCGACTACGAGCAGTACTTC. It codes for CASSPGGTGDYEQYF.

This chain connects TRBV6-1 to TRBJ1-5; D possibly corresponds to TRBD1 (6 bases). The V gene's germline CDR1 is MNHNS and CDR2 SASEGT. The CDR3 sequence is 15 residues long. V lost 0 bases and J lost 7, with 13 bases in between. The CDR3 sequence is CASSEARGAGQPQHF. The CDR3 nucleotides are TGTGCCAGCAGTGAAGCGCGGGGGGCTGGGCAGCCCCAGCATTTT.

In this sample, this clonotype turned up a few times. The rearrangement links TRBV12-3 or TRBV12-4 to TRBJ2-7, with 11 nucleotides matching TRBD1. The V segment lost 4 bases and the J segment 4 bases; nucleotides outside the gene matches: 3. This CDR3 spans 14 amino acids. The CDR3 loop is CASSWGQGGYEQYF. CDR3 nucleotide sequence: TGTGCCAGCAGTTGGGGACAGGGGGGGTACGAGCAGTACTTC.

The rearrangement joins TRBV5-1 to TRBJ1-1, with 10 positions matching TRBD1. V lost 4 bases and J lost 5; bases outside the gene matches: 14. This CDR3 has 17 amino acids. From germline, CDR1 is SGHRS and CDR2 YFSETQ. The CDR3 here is CASSRSGTGVGWTEAFF. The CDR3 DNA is TGCGCCAGCAGCCGTTCCGGGACAGGGGTTGGGTGGACTGAAGCTTTCTTT.

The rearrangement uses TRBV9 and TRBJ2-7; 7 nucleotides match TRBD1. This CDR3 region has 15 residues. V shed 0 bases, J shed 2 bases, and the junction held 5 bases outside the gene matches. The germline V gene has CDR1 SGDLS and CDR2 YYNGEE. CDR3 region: CASSVAEGATYEQYF. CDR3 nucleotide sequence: TGTGCCAGCAGCGTAGCCGAGGGGGCTACCTACGAGCAGTACTTC. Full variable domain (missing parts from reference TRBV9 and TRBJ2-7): DSGVTQTPKHLITATGQRVTLRCSPRSGDLSVYWYQQSLDQGLQFLIQYYNGEERAKGNILERFSAQQFPDLHSELNLSSLELGDSALYFCASSVAEGATYEQYFGPGTRLTVT.

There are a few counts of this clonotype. CDR3 in amino acids: CASSPRQARGTITDTQYF. CDR3 nucleotide sequence: TGTGCCAGCAGCCCCAGACAGGCGAGGGGGACTATCACAGATACGCAGTATTTT. The chain carries TRBV9 and TRBJ2-3, with D possibly TRBD2 on 7 matching bases. The ends were cut back, 4 bases at V and 2 bases at J, with 23 bases in the middle. The germline V gene encodes CDR1 SGDLS and CDR2 YYNGEE. CDR3 size: 18 residues.

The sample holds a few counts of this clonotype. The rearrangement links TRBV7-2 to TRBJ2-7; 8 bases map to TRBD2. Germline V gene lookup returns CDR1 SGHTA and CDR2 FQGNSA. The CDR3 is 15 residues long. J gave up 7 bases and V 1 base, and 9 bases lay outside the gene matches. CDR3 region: CASSLVIAGMGEQYF. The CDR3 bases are TGTGCCAGCAGCTTAGTTATAGCGGGGATGGGGGAGCAGTACTTC.

CDR3 sequence (DNA): TGTGCCTGGGGGGAGGCGGGATCGGAGACCCAGTACTTC. Amino acid sequence: CAWGEAGSETQYF. The chain recombines TRBV30 with TRBJ2-5; tentative D call: TRBD2 (6 bases). V lost 5 bases and J lost 5, with 15 bases in between. The CDR3 runs 13 residues. The germline gives CDR1 GTSNPN, CDR2 SVGIG (reference sequence). Based on the CDR3 plus reference TRBV30 and TRBJ2-5, the full variable domain is SQTIHQWPATLVQPVGSPLSLECTVEGTSNPNLYWYRQAAGRGLQLLFYSVGIGQISSEVPQNLSASRPQDRQFILSSKKLLLSDSGFYLCAWGEAGSETQYFGPGTRLLVL.

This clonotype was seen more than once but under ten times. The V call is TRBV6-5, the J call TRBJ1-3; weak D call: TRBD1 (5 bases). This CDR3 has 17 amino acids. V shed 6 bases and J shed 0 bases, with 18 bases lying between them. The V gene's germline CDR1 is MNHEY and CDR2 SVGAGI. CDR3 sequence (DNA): TGTGCCAGCAGCTCTAAGGGACTGATGCTCTCTGGAAACACCATATATTTT. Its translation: CASSSKGLMLSGNTIYF.

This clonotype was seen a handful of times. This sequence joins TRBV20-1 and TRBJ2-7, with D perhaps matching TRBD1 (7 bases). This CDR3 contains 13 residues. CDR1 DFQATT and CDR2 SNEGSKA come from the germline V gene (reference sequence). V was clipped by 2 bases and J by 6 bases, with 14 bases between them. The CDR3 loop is CSARKGAEGEQYF. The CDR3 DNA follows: TGCAGTGCTAGAAAGGGGGCGGAGGGCGAGCAGTACTTC.

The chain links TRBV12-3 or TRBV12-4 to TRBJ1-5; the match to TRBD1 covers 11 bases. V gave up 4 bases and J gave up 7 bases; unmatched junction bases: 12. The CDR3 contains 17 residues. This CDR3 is CASSSYGGTGGMQPQHF. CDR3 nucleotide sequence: TGTGCCAGCAGTTCCTACGGGGGGACAGGGGGAATGCAGCCCCAGCATTTT.

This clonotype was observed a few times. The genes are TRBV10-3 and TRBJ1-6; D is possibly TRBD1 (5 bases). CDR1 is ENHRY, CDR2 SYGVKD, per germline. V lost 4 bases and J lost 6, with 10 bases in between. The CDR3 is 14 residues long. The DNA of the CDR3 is TGTGCCATCAGTGTGGACGGGACTAATTCACCCCTCCACTTT. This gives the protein CAISVDGTNSPLHF.

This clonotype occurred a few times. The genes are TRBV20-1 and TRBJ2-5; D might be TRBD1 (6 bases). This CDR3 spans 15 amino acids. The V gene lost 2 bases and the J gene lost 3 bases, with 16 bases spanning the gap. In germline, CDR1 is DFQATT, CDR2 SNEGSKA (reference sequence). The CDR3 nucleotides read TGCAGTGCTAGATACCCCTGGACAGAAAAAGAGACCCAGTACTTC. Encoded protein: CSARYPWTEKETQYF.